This section outlines one TCR beta chain sequence together with its context. The data belong to a study of blood T cell repertoires in COVID-19. Study in general: Samples came from the United States, Italy and Spain, spanning acute and convalescent COVID-19. From T cells, B-cell-depleted T cells, or PBMCs came the material, which was cDNA or gDNA.

In the study's own analysis: Estimated nucleated cell counts came from reference gene primer amplification. Clones were read by immunoSEQ multiplex PCR, and TCRdb kept only the in-frame ones, dropping some. That table gives V, J and clone size, and the DNA gave D and trimming. The sample holds a few hundred thousand clones; roughly 80% are singletons and the top ten take approximately 5.1%. This CDR3 spans 14 amino acids. Germline CDR1 and CDR2: MNHEY and SVGAGI. Unmatched junction bases numbered 3, after V lost 5 bases and J lost 8 bases. V is TRBV6-5 and J is TRBJ1-6, with TRBD1 matching over 10 bases. The sequencing input was peripheral blood. The clonotype was recovered from a woman in her fifties or sixties who had recovered from COVID-19. The CDR3 DNA is TGTGCCAGCAGTAAGACAGGGGGCTATTCACCCCTCCACTTT. Translation: CASSKTGGYSPLHF.